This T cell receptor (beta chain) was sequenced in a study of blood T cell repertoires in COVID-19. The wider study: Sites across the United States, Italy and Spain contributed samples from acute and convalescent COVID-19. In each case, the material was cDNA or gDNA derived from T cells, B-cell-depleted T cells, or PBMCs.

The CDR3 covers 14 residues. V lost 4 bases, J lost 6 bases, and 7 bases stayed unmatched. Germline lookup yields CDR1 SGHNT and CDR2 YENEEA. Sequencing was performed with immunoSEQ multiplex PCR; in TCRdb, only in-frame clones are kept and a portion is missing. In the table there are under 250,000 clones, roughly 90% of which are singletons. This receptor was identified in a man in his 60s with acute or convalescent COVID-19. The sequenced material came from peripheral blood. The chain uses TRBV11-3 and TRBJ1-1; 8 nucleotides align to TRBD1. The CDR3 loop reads CASSSDRGLAEAFF. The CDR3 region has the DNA TGTGCCAGCAGCTCTGACAGGGGACTGGCTGAAGCTTTCTTT. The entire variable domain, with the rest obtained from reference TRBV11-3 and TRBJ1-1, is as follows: EAGVVQSPRYKIIEKKQPVAFWCNPISGHNTLYWYLQNLGQGPELLIRYENEEAVDDSQLPKDRFSAERLKGVDSTLKIQPAELGDSAVYLCASSSDRGLAEAFFGQGTRLTVV.